This entry lists 29 T cell receptor beta chains sequenced from one sample in a study of shared clonotypes between healthy human individuals. CD8 cells regarded as naive lacked CD45RO, were positively chosen for CCR7, and omitted terminally differentiated effector memory CD45RA+ cells. Data came from immunoSEQ multiplex PCR; TCRdb stores just in-frame clones and leaves some out. The repertoire consists of millions of clones, with roughly 91% occurring once and the leading ten covering roughly 1.8%. The sample taken for sequencing was naive CD8+ T cells from PBMCs. All receptors come from a man aged 18 to 29 in good health. Some clones in this sample may be carry-over from other donors' samples.

The rearrangement uses TRBV30 and TRBJ2-7; D ambiguous. Deletions cut 2 bases from V and 6 bases from J, with 17 bases between. Per germline, CDR1 GTSNPN and CDR2 SVGIG (reference sequence). The CDR3 contains 14 residues. As DNA, the CDR3 is TGTGCCTGGAGTACGGGCCAGGATCTTTTCGAGCAGTACTTC. This sequence encodes CAWSTGQDLFEQYF. The variable domain in full, completed from reference TRBV30 and TRBJ2-7, reads SQTIHQWPATLVQPVGSPLSLECTVEGTSNPNLYWYRQAAGRGLQLLFYSVGIGQISSEVPQNLSASRPQDRQFILSSKKLLLSDSGFYLCAWSTGQDLFEQYFGPGTRLTVT.

The chain links TRBV7-3 to TRBJ2-1; TRBD1 aligns across 9 bases. The length of the CDR3 is 19 residues. J was trimmed by 0 bases and V by 1 base; bases with no gene match: 10. In germline, CDR1 is SGHTA, CDR2 FQGTGA. The CDR3 DNA follows: TGTGCCAGCAGCTTAAAAAGATCCGGGACAGGGATCTCCTACAATGAGCAGTTCTTC. Translated: CASSLKRSGTGISYNEQFF.

A single count supports this clone. The chain joins TRBV28 to TRBJ2-3; 9 bases are a match to TRBD2. The CDR3 extends over 15 amino acids. Germline CDR1 and CDR2: MDHEN and SYDVKM. Losses at the gene ends were 5 bases for V and 1 base for J; bases not matched to a gene: 4. Here the CDR3 reads CASSPGLARTDTQYF. The CDR3, as DNA: TGTGCCAGCAGTCCTGGACTAGCGCGCACAGATACGCAGTATTTT.

The CDR3 coding sequence is TGTGCCAGCAGCCAGCTAGCGAACTACGAGCAGTACTTC. It codes for CASSQLANYEQYF. The V and J genes are TRBV28 and TRBJ2-7, with TRBD2 as a possible D gene (6 bases). The CDR3 runs to 13 residues. Germline V gene sequence: CDR1 MDHEN, CDR2 SYDVKM. V was shortened by 6 bases and J by 3 bases, with 12 bases between the two germline ends.

This chain joins TRBV6-1 and TRBJ2-7, with TRBD2 matching over 10 bases. CDR1 MNHNS and CDR2 SASEGT come from the germline V gene. The CDR3 runs 14 residues. J gave up 3 bases and V 7 bases, and 6 bases lay outside the gene matches. Here the CDR3 DNA reads TGTGCCAGCACTTCCGGACTAGCGGACTACGAGCAGTACTTC. This encodes CASTSGLADYEQYF.

On this clone: The sample holds other DNA sequences that translate to the same CDR3. The chain joins TRBV5-1 to TRBJ2-7; D is possibly TRBD2 (6 bases). CDR1 is SGHRS, CDR2 YFSETQ, per germline. The V end was cut by 0 bases, the J end by 5 bases, with 9 bases between. This CDR3 has 13 amino acids. The CDR3 nucleotides are TGCGCCAGCAGCTTGGGAGCGGGTGACGAGCAGTACTTC. Residues: CASSLGAGDEQYF.

This clone is a singleton in its sample. The chain has TRBV5-1 and TRBJ2-4, with a weak D call TRBD1 (5 bases). Germline loops: CDR1 SGHRS, CDR2 YFSETQ. The CDR3 contains 17 residues. With 6 bases removed from V and 2 bases from J, the gap between germline ends came to 21 bases. The CDR3 region has the DNA TGCGCCAGCACCCCCGTTTGGGGCCGGAGCCCCAAAAACATTCAGTACTTC. Its protein is CASTPVWGRSPKNIQYF. The whole variable domain, filled in from reference TRBV5-1 and TRBJ2-4, reads KAGVTQTPRYLIKTRGQQVTLSCSPISGHRSVSWYQQTPGQGLQFLFEYFSETQRNKGNFPGRFSGRQFSNSRSEMNVSTLELGDSALYLCASTPVWGRSPKNIQYFGAGTRLSVL.

CDR3 sequence: CSVDQGLDEQFF. CDR3 nucleotides: TGCAGCGTTGATCAGGGATTGGATGAGCAGTTCTTC. The gene calls are TRBV29-1 and TRBJ2-1; maybe TRBD1 (5 bases). Between the trimmed V and J ends, which lost 3 bases and 8 bases, there was a span of 11 bases. The CDR3 runs to 12 residues. Germline V gene sequence: CDR1 SQVTM, CDR2 ANQGSEA.

The chain has TRBV19 and TRBJ2-1; 7 bases are shared with TRBD1. Trimming cost V 5 bases and J 7 bases; bases outside gene matches: 5. Germline loops: CDR1 LNHDA, CDR2 SQIVND (reference sequence). The CDR3 is 13 amino acids. The DNA for the CDR3 is TGTGCCAGTAGTTCTACAGGGGTAAATGAGCAGTTCTTC. The encoded protein is CASSSTGVNEQFF.

This chain links TRBV7-9 with TRBJ2-7; the match to TRBD2 covers 11 bases. There are 18 residues in the CDR3. Germline CDR1 is SEHNR and CDR2 is FQNEAQ (reference sequence). V gave up 4 bases and J gave up 4 bases; unmatched junction bases: 15. The CDR3 region has the DNA TGTGCCAGCAGCTACGGGGCAGAACTAGCGGGAGAGTGGTACGAGCAGTACTTC. It encodes CASSYGAELAGEWYEQYF. Based on the CDR3 plus reference TRBV7-9 and TRBJ2-7, the full variable domain is DTGVSQNPRHKITKRGQNVTFRCDPISEHNRLYWYRQTLGQGPEFLTYFQNEAQLEKSRLLSDRFSAERPKGSFSTLEIQRTEQGDSAMYLCASSYGAELAGEWYEQYFGPGTRLTVT.

V is TRBV11-2 and J is TRBJ1-2, with D possibly being TRBD1 (5 bases). The germline gives CDR1 SGHAT, CDR2 FQNNGV. Trimming left V 0 bases short and J 5 bases short, with 10 bases between. The CDR3 contains 14 residues. CDR3 loop: CASSLDWGLYGYTF. In DNA form, the CDR3 reads TGTGCCAGCAGCTTAGATTGGGGACTTTATGGCTACACCTTC.

This sequence joins TRBV28 and TRBJ1-3; no clear D. The CDR3 covers 14 residues. The germline CDR1 and CDR2 sequences are MDHEN and SYDVKM. Trimming took off 3 bases at V and 2 bases at J, with 8 bases between the two ends. The CDR3 DNA sequence: TGTGCCAGCAGTTTTTCGGGAACTGGAAACACCATATATTTT. Its translation is CASSFSGTGNTIYF.

The chain has TRBV9 and TRBJ2-2; D is perhaps TRBD1 or TRBD2 (6 bases each). The CDR3 runs to 15 residues. Per the germline V gene, CDR1 is SGDLS and CDR2 is YYNGEE. V lost 0 bases to trimming and J lost 4 bases, with 10 bases between them. The CDR3 loop reads CASSVGSGATGELFF. Here the CDR3 DNA reads TGTGCCAGCAGCGTAGGGTCGGGGGCCACCGGGGAGCTGTTTTTT.

Remarks on this clone: The same CDR3 arises from other DNA sequences in this sample as well. J is TRBJ1-1 and V is TRBV5-1; possibly TRBD1 for D (6 bases). The V and J ends lost 1 base and 3 bases respectively, with 7 bases between them. The CDR3 spans 13 residues. Germline V gene sequence: CDR1 SGHRS, CDR2 YFSETQ. The CDR3 coding sequence is TGCGCCAGCAGCTTGACAGGGTACACTGAAGCTTTCTTT. Amino acids: CASSLTGYTEAFF.

The V call is TRBV7-6, the J call TRBJ1-2; maybe TRBD1 (5 bases). Germline lookup yields CDR1 SGHVS and CDR2 FNYEAQ. Deletions cut 0 bases from V and 4 bases from J, with 9 bases between. There are 14 residues in the CDR3. CDR3 residues: CASSLADGGYGYTF. CDR3 in DNA: TGTGCCAGCAGCTTAGCGGACGGGGGCTATGGCTACACCTTC.

The chain recombines TRBV5-8 with TRBJ2-7, with D uncertain. Germline V gene sequence: CDR1 SGHTS, CDR2 YDEGEE. The CDR3 runs to 12 residues. V dropped 5 bases and J dropped 4 bases, with 10 bases sitting between them. The CDR3 region is CASRGRRYEQYF. CDR3 in DNA: TGTGCCAGCAGAGGCAGACGATACGAGCAGTACTTC.

The chain combines TRBV13 with TRBJ2-1; 12 bases align to TRBD2. CDR1 and CDR2 from the germline V gene are PRHDT and FYEKMQ (reference sequence). J gave up 8 bases and V 5 bases, and 13 bases lay outside the gene matches. This CDR3 is built from 17 residues. For the CDR3, the DNA is TGTGCCAGCAGCGAGATTGGACTAGCGGGAAGGGGTGATGAGCAGTTCTTC. This encodes CASSEIGLAGRGDEQFF.

The chain uses TRBV18 and TRBJ1-4; TRBD1 might be the D (6 bases). This CDR3 spans 16 amino acids. V was clipped by 3 bases and J by 3 bases, with 14 bases between them. Germline CDR1 and CDR2: KGHSH and LQKENI. As DNA, the CDR3 is TGTGCCAGCTCACCTTACTCGGAGGGGGCTAATGAAAAACTGTTTTTT. It codes for CASSPYSEGANEKLFF.

V gene TRBV29-1 combines with J gene TRBJ2-1, with D perhaps TRBD1 (5 bases). The germline gives CDR1 SQVTM, CDR2 ANQGSEA. V was cut by 2 bases and J by 13 bases, with 18 bases left in between. The CDR3 length is 13 residues. The CDR3 sequence is CSVEFVWLGAQFF. The CDR3 region has the DNA TGCAGCGTTGAATTTGTTTGGCTTGGGGCACAGTTCTTC.

On this clone itself: The same CDR3 arises from other DNA sequences in this sample as well. The rearrangement links TRBV9 to TRBJ2-7; perhaps TRBD1 as D (6 bases). The CDR3 extends over 12 amino acids. The ends were cut back, 3 bases at V and 3 bases at J, with 7 bases in the middle. Germline V gene sequence: CDR1 SGDLS, CDR2 YYNGEE. The CDR3 spells CASSADSYEQYF. CDR3 coding DNA: TGTGCCAGCAGCGCGGACAGCTACGAGCAGTACTTC.

This chain connects TRBV6-6 to TRBJ2-1; D is unresolved. Deletions cut 5 bases from V and 7 bases from J, with 15 bases between. The CDR3 has 14 residues. In germline, CDR1 is MNHNY, CDR2 SVGAGI (reference sequence). Here the CDR3 DNA reads TGTGCCAGCAGTCGGCCCTCAGTGAGTAATGAGCAGTTCTTC. Translated: CASSRPSVSNEQFF.

V gene TRBV5-6 combines with J gene TRBJ2-2; no reliable D call. The germline V and J ends were trimmed by 2 bases and 1 base, with 12 bases remaining between them. The CDR3 contains 16 residues. Germline V gene data show CDR1 as SGHDT and CDR2 as YYEEEE. The CDR3 sequence: CASSFLVGMNTGELFF. In nucleotides, the CDR3 is TGTGCCAGCAGCTTTCTCGTGGGGATGAACACCGGGGAGCTGTTTTTT.

V usage is TRBV4-3 and J usage is TRBJ2-3; D is possibly TRBD1 or TRBD2 (6 bases each). This CDR3 has 16 amino acids. CDR1 and CDR2 (germline): LGHNA, YSLEER. Trimming left V 0 bases short and J 5 bases short, with 15 bases between. The CDR3 nucleotides are TGCGCCAGCAGCCAAGAAAAAAGGGGGGCGGGAGATACGCAGTATTTT. Translation: CASSQEKRGAGDTQYF.

The V call is TRBV11-2, the J call TRBJ2-1; the D is unclear. The ends were cut back, 3 bases at V and 2 bases at J, with 14 bases in the middle. CDR3 length: 16 amino acids. Per germline, CDR1 SGHAT and CDR2 FQNNGV. This CDR3 is CASSFGLDTAYNEQFF. In DNA, the CDR3 is TGTGCCAGCAGCTTCGGTCTCGACACAGCCTACAATGAGCAGTTCTTC.

This rearrangement joins TRBV15 to TRBJ2-3, with TRBD2 matching over 12 bases. The CDR3 is 19 amino acids. V lost 0 bases to trimming and J lost 4 bases; unmatched junction nucleotides: 11. Germline V gives CDR1 LNHNV, CDR2 YYDKDF (reference sequence). This CDR3 reads CATSRDPLPSGRASDTQYF. Written as DNA, the CDR3 is TGTGCCACCAGCAGAGATCCCCTTCCTAGCGGGAGGGCCTCAGATACGCAGTATTTT.

This clone was recorded a few times. This chain joins TRBV29-1 and TRBJ1-2; a possible D gene is TRBD1 (5 bases). The V end was cut by 3 bases, the J end by 1 base, with 9 bases between. In germline, CDR1 is SQVTM, CDR2 ANQGSEA. CDR3 size: 13 residues. The CDR3 sequence is CSVDQGLNYGYTF. In DNA form, the CDR3 reads TGCAGCGTTGATCAGGGACTTAACTATGGCTACACCTTC.

The chain carries TRBV4-3 and TRBJ1-2; no definite D call. The germline gives CDR1 LGHNA, CDR2 YSLEER. The ends were cut back, 0 bases at V and 4 bases at J, with 9 bases in the middle. CDR3 length equals 14 residues. The CDR3 is CASSQDVRVYGYTF. The CDR3, as DNA: TGCGCCAGCAGCCAAGATGTGAGAGTCTATGGCTACACCTTC.

This clone was recorded only once. This specimen includes other DNA sequences encoding the same CDR3. The rearrangement uses TRBV7-2 and TRBJ2-1, with D perhaps matching TRBD1 (6 bases). The CDR3 loop spans 12 amino acids. V was pared by 5 bases and J by 7 bases, with 9 bases between. Looked up from germline, CDR1 is SGHTA and CDR2 is FQGNSA. This CDR3 reads CASSRRGNEQFF. In nucleotides, the CDR3 is TGTGCCAGCAGCCGCAGGGGTAATGAGCAGTTCTTC.

This rearrangement joins TRBV28 to TRBJ2-1, with TRBD2 matching over 8 bases. The CDR3 consists of 15 residues. Germline V gene data show CDR1 as MDHEN and CDR2 as SYDVKM. V shed 3 bases and J 6 bases; nucleotides not matched to a gene: 7. The CDR3 sequence: CASSFRTSTANEQFF. The CDR3 DNA is TGTGCCAGCAGTTTCCGGACTAGCACCGCCAATGAGCAGTTCTTC. Using reference TRBV28 and TRBJ2-1 for the parts outside the CDR3, the full variable domain is DVKVTQSSRYLVKRTGEKVFLECVQDMDHENMFWYRQDPGLGLRLIYFSYDVKMKEKGDIPEGYSVSREKKERFSLILESASTNQTSMYLCASSFRTSTANEQFFGPGTRLTVL.